This T cell receptor (beta chain) emerged from a study of identical twins. General study points: Models underestimated how often monozygotic twins shared out-of-frame TCR alpha.

This clonotype was seen ten or more times. The target antigen is unknown. The CDR3 loop spans 17 amino acids. Germline CDR1 and CDR2: LGHDT and YNNKEL (reference sequence). V was shortened by 4 bases and J by 0 bases, with 13 bases between the two germline ends. MiXCR, applied by TCRdb to the 5' RACE reads, yields one record per CDR3 protein. The sample lists 200,000 to 300,000 distinct CDR3 sequences, roughly 13% occurring once. These data were also filed under a second study, of yellow fever vaccine responses in identical twins.

The clonotype originates from a woman under 30 in good health. This rearrangement joins TRBV3-1 to TRBJ2-6; the D gene is possibly TRBD1 (6 bases). Specimen: memory (CD45RO+) T cells sorted from blood. CDR3 nucleotide sequence: TGTGCCAGCAGCCGATCGACAGGCTCCTCTGGGGCCAACGTCCTGACTTTC. The encoded protein is CASSRSTGSSGANVLTF.